The clone carrying this T cell receptor beta chain was seen a handful of times. Its antigen is currently unknown. This CDR3 is 15 amino acids long. Of the isolated RNA, all was reverse transcribed, and so the sequenced material was expressed TCRB transcripts. Here immunoSEQ multiplex PCR was the method, and the copy in TCRdb shows in-frame clones only, minus some. The sample lists 300,000 to 350,000 clones, approximately 10% seen once, with 0.9% to 1.1% in the top ten. The entry originates in a study of beta chain features in type 1 diabetes. Study observations and caveats: The analysis here could not establish whether HLA type shapes TCRB rearrangement. Moderate yet significant TCRB CDR3 shortening was seen in Type 1 diabetes patients in all four CD4+ subsets.

J is TRBJ2-2 and V is TRBV21-1; TRBD2, the table's D call, was not compared with the DNA. TRBV21-1 is noted as a pseudogene. The clonotype comes from a man between 25 and 39 years old with type 1 diabetes. Sequencing was carried out using central memory CD4+ T cells from blood. The CDR3 DNA reads TGTGCCAGCAGCAAAGTCAGCCGGGACACCGGGGAGCTGTTTTTT. Translation gives CASSKVSRDTGELFF.